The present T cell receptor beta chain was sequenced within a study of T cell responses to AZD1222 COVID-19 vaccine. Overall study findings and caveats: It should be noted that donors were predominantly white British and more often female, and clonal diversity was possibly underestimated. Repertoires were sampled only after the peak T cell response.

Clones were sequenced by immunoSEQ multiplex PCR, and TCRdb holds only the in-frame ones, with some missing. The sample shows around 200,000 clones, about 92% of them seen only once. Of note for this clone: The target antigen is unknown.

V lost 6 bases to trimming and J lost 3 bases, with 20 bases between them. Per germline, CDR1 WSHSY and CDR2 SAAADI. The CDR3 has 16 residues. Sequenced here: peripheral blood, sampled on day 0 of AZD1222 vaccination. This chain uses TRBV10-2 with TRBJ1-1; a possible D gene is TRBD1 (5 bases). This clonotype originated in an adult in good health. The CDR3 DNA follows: TGCGCCAGCAGCGACACCTCTAGAGGGGAACACACTGAAGCTTTCTTT. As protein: CASSDTSRGEHTEAFF.